This T cell receptor beta chain was profiled in a study of beta chain features in type 1 diabetes. General study results and limits: Among all four CD4+ subsets, Type 1 diabetes patients had TCRB CDR3s that were moderately but significantly shorter. The naive, central memory and Treg TCRB repertoires showed an apparent similarity that was greater among patients than among healthy donors. Type 1 diabetes patients had fewer VDJ junction insertions and more deletions.

This clone turned up a few times. As yet, its antigen is unknown. The whole isolated RNA underwent reverse transcription, so sequencing captured expressed TCRB transcripts. Sequenced by immunoSEQ multiplex PCR; TCRdb stores in-frame clones only, minus some. The sample has about 620,000 clones, 15% to 19% seen once. Germline V CDR1 and CDR2: GTSNPN, SVGIG (reference sequence). The CDR3 length is 13 residues. The germline V and J ends were trimmed by 4 bases and 5 bases, with 11 bases remaining between them. Via CD45RO/CCR7/CD25/CD127/CD95/CD27, cells of the CD4+ naive, central memory, regulatory and stem cell-like memory subsets were sorted.

The chain carries TRBV30 and TRBJ1-4; tentatively, D is TRBD1 (5 bases). The sequence was collected from a man younger than 35 in good health. Sequencing was performed on naive CD4+ T cells from blood. The DNA for the CDR3 is TGTGCCTGGATGCCCAGGGAAAATGAAAAACTGTTTTTT. Its translation is CAWMPRENEKLFF.